The rows below give T cell receptor beta chains drawn from one sample of a study of blood T cell repertoires in COVID-19. Method: immunoSEQ multiplex PCR; TCRdb's copy keeps in-frame clones and lacks some. The sample shows some 31,000 clones, about nine tenths of them seen only once. Sample: peripheral blood. Receptors were obtained from a human donor with active COVID-19. The donor label of this sample is uncertain. Each CDR3 is given with its conserved first and last residue. A D gene is named only where the DNA matches it firmly. Clone sizes are given selectively: once, few, many, or a class where the clone is expanded.

.	TRBV6-1	TRBJ2-7	16	.	TGTGCCAGCAGTGAAAAGGGGGCAGGGGGGTTTGGCGAGCAGTACTTC	CASSEKGAGGFGEQYF
.	TRBV27	TRBJ2-1	15	.	TGTGCCAGCAACACCCGGGGAGGTTCCTACAATGAGCAGTTCTTC	CASNTRGGSYNEQFF
TRBD1	TRBV7-9	TRBJ1-1	14	.	TGTGCCAGCAGCGCCCCGGGACAGGGGCTCGAAGCTTTCTTT	CASSAPGQGLEAFF
TRBD1	TRBV13	TRBJ1-1	15	.	TGTGCCAGCAGCCGCCGGACAGGCCCGAACACTGAAGCTTTCTTT	CASSRRTGPNTEAFF
.	TRBV3-1/TRBV3-2	TRBJ2-7	11	.	TGTGCCAGCAGCTCTCGGTACGAGCAGTACTTC	CASSSRYEQYF
.	TRBV29-1	TRBJ2-7	14	.	TGCAGCGTTGAAGGTGGGGGCTCGACTCACGAGCAGTACTTC	CSVEGGGSTHEQYF
TRBD2	TRBV30	TRBJ2-5	15	.	TGTGCCTGGAGTATAGTAGCGGGGGCGGGAGAGACCCAGTACTTC	CAWSIVAGAGETQYF
TRBD1	TRBV5-6	TRBJ1-5	15	.	TGTGCCAGCAGCTTGAGAGGACAGGGTGCTCAGCCCCAGCATTTT	CASSLRGQGAQPQHF
TRBD1	TRBV19	TRBJ2-7	14	.	TGTGCCAGTAGAAACCGGGACAGCCCCTACGAGCAGTACTTC	CASRNRDSPYEQYF
TRBD1	TRBV11-2	TRBJ1-1	15	.	TGTGCCAGCAGCTTATGGGGACAGTCGAACACTGAAGCTTTCTTT	CASSLWGQSNTEAFF
TRBD2	TRBV10-3	TRBJ2-1	12	few	TGTGCCATCAGGGGACTAGACAATGAGCAGTTCTTC	CAIRGLDNEQFF
.	TRBV6-5	TRBJ1-1	13	.	TGTGCCAGCTGGGGAGGTTTGGACACTGAAGCTTTCTTT	CASWGGLDTEAFF
.	TRBV5-1	TRBJ1-3	16	.	TGCGCCAGCAGCTTGGGGGACTTTAGCTCTGGAAACACCATATATTTT	CASSLGDFSSGNTIYF
TRBD1	TRBV5-1	TRBJ2-7	15	.	TGCGCCAGCAGCTTGGTCGGGACAGGGACTGGCGAGCAGTACTTC	CASSLVGTGTGEQYF
.	TRBV5-1	TRBJ1-6	13	.	TGCGCCACCCCGAGCGGATTTAATTCACCCCTCCACTTT	CATPSGFNSPLHF
.	TRBV10-1	TRBJ2-7	13	.	TGCGCCAGCAGTCAGATCCTCCCCGGGGAGCAGTACTTC	CASSQILPGEQYF
TRBD2	TRBV5-4	TRBJ2-1	14	once	TGTGCCAGCACCAGCGGGGGGGCCTGGGGTGAGCAGTTCTTC	CASTSGGAWGEQFF
.	TRBV7-3	TRBJ1-2	13	.	TGTGCCAGCAGCTCCGACACTTTCAGAGGCTACACCTTC	CASSSDTFRGYTF
.	TRBV7-6	TRBJ1-5	14	few	TGTGCCAGCAGCTTAGGACAGTCGGGTCAGCCCCAGCATTTT	CASSLGQSGQPQHF
.	TRBV25-1	TRBJ2-2	14	.	TGTGCCAGCAGTGAAGACCCCCGGGCCGGGGAGCTGTTTTTT	CASSEDPRAGELFF
.	TRBV7-9	TRBJ2-3	19	few	TGTGCCAGCAGCTTAAGAAGGGGTTTAATGCGCTCTAGCACAGATACGCAGTATTTT	CASSLRRGLMRSSTDTQYF
TRBD2	TRBV5-1	TRBJ2-3	15	.	TGCGCCAGCAGCTCCGGGACTAGTTTCCCAGATACGCAGTATTTT	CASSSGTSFPDTQYF
TRBD2	TRBV15	TRBJ2-3	15	.	TGTGCCACCGAGGACGGGGGGACTAGCACAGATACGCAGTATTTT	CATEDGGTSTDTQYF
TRBD2	TRBV7-2	TRBJ2-3	16	.	TGTGCCAGCAGCACAGTAGGGGCGGGAGGAGGGGATACGCAGTATTTT	CASSTVGAGGGDTQYF
TRBD2	TRBV7-2	TRBJ2-3	16	.	TGTGCCAGCAGCTTACTAGCGGGGGGATCCACAGATACGCAGTATTTT	CASSLLAGGSTDTQYF